One sample yielded the 14 T cell receptor beta chains listed below, sequenced in a study of regulatory T cells in long-lasting Graves disease. Time point of the sample: persistent/refractory GD, antithyroid drugs over 5 years with positive TRAb. The authors made the TCR library using RNA they extracted from PBMCs. Arm-PCR of CDR3 regions and iRepertoire HTBI primers were the basis on which TCR beta libraries were built. Each CDR3 protein gets one entry after TCRdb re-called the multiplex PCR reads with MiXCR. The profile covers a few hundred thousand distinct CDR3 sequences, with about 22% appearing a single time and over 10% taken by the ten largest. The sequences come from peripheral blood mononuclear cells (PBMCs), collected when the disease was refractory, from a patient treated with antithyroid drugs. The receptors originated from a female donor with Graves disease.

The chain couples TRBV2 to TRBJ2-7; D remains ambiguous. The V gene's germline CDR1 is SNHLY and CDR2 FYNNEI. This CDR3 has 13 amino acids. With 4 bases removed from V and 6 bases from J, the gap between germline ends came to 13 bases. The CDR3 loop is CASSVVAPGEQYF. CDR3 sequence (DNA): TGTGCCAGCAGTGTGGTCGCCCCAGGCGAGCAGTACTTC.

Worth noting for this clonotype: A much larger clone sits a single nucleotide away, making a read error possible. This chain connects TRBV6-1 to TRBJ1-5, with D unclear. This CDR3 comprises 13 residues. CDR1 is MNHNS, CDR2 SASEGT, per germline. This CDR3 reads CARRKDTNQPQHF. The CDR3 DNA reads TGTGCCCGCAGGAAAGACACCAATCAGCCCCAGCATTTT.

This clonotype was detected a few times. This chain uses TRBV7-9 with TRBJ2-1; D possibly uses TRBD1 or TRBD2 (5 bases each). This CDR3 spans 14 amino acids. V dropped 5 bases and J dropped 2 bases, with 10 bases sitting between them. Per the germline V gene, CDR1 is SEHNR and CDR2 is FQNEAQ (reference sequence). CDR3 sequence: CASSGGSAYNEQFF. CDR3 sequence (DNA): TGTGCCAGCAGCGGGGGTTCTGCCTACAATGAGCAGTTCTTC.

This clonotype was counted ten times or more. The chain employs TRBV6-1 and TRBJ2-7; 7 nucleotides align to TRBD1. CDR3 length: 13 residues. The V gene end was trimmed by 6 bases and the J gene end by 5 bases; junction bases not matched to a gene: 7. Germline values: CDR1 MNHNS, CDR2 SASEGT. CDR3 in amino acids: CASRGAGGHEQYF. Written as DNA, the CDR3 is TGTGCCAGCAGGGGCGCAGGGGGTCACGAGCAGTACTTC.

The V gene is TRBV7-3, the J gene TRBJ1-1; TRBD1 is a possible D gene (5 bases). The germline CDR1 and CDR2 sequences are SGHTA and FQGTGA. This CDR3 spans 15 amino acids. Trimming pared 1 base from V and 4 bases from J, leaving 13 bases between. DNA of the CDR3: TGTGCCAGCAGCTTAAGTGGGAAAGGGGTCACTGAAGCTTTCTTT. Its translation is CASSLSGKGVTEAFF.

This clonotype was observed at least ten times. The chain joins TRBV24-1 to TRBJ1-4; tentatively, D is TRBD1 (5 bases). Trimming left V 4 bases short and J 3 bases short, with 11 bases between. From germline, CDR1 is KGHDR and CDR2 SFDVKD. The CDR3 spans 15 residues. The CDR3 DNA reads as TGTGCCACCAGTGAAACGACAGCAGCTAATGAAAAACTGTTTTTT. Translated: CATSETTAANEKLFF.

There are many counts of this clonotype. The chain is built from TRBV29-1 and TRBJ1-2; possibly TRBD1 for D (5 bases). Per the germline V gene, CDR1 is SQVTM and CDR2 is ANQGSEA. The CDR3 sequence is 13 residues long. The CDR3 spells CSSRDGSNYGYTF. The CDR3 DNA sequence: TGCAGTTCACGGGACGGAAGTAACTATGGCTACACCTTC.

The V call is TRBV9, the J call TRBJ1-1; a weak D match, TRBD1 (6 bases). This CDR3 comprises 15 residues. Germline-derived CDR1 and CDR2 are SGDLS and YYNGEE. V shed 4 bases and J shed 1 base, with 14 bases lying between them. DNA for the CDR3: TGTGCCAGCAGCTCCCCCGGGACAAGGAACACTGAAGCTTTCTTT. It codes for CASSSPGTRNTEAFF. Using reference TRBV9 and TRBJ1-1 for the parts outside the CDR3, the full variable domain is DSGVTQTPKHLITATGQRVTLRCSPRSGDLSVYWYQQSLDQGLQFLIQYYNGEERAKGNILERFSAQQFPDLHSELNLSSLELGDSALYFCASSSPGTRNTEAFFGQGTRLTVV.

The chain couples TRBV11-3 to TRBJ2-7; the match to TRBD1 covers 11 bases. After removal of 8 bases from V and 6 bases from J, the junction contained 15 bases not matched to a gene. CDR3 length equals 16 residues. Germline V gives CDR1 SGHNT, CDR2 YENEEA. CDR3 DNA sequence: TGTGCCAGCGTGCCTTCCTGGGACAGGGGGTCGGGCGAGCAGTACTTC. Encoded protein: CASVPSWDRGSGEQYF.

As to this clonotype: A much larger clone is a single base away; this may be a read error. The rearrangement uses TRBV2 and TRBJ2-7, with TRBD2 identical over 9 bases. Germline V lookup: CDR1 SNHLY, CDR2 FYNNEI. The CDR3 runs 16 residues. CDR3 loop: CACSERGSGSIHEQYF. For the CDR3, the DNA is TGTGCCTGCAGTGAGAGGGGTAGCGGGAGTATCCACGAGCAGTACTTC.

This clonotype was observed once. The chain carries TRBV19 and TRBJ2-7, with a weak D call TRBD1 (6 bases). Germline-derived CDR1 and CDR2 are LNHDA and SQIVND (reference sequence). The germline V and J ends were trimmed by 3 bases and 4 bases, with 19 bases remaining between them. The CDR3 has 16 amino acids. CDR3 sequence reads: CASSIARGGNPYEQYF. As DNA, the CDR3 is TGTGCCAGTAGTATTGCCAGAGGGGGAAACCCTTACGAGCAGTACTTC.

At least ten counts were recorded for this clonotype. The chain links TRBV12-5 to TRBJ2-2; D gene unclear. Germline CDR1 and CDR2: LGHNT and FRNRAP. CDR3 length: 15 residues. Trimming shortened V by 2 bases and J by 7 bases, and 14 bases separated the two germline ends. The CDR3 spells CASGLMAVRVGELFF. The CDR3 bases are TGTGCTAGTGGTTTGATGGCGGTACGGGTCGGGGAGCTGTTTTTT.

The chain uses TRBV6-2 or TRBV6-3 and TRBJ2-2; 10 bases match TRBD2. There are 16 residues in the CDR3. The trim removed 2 bases at V and 1 base at J, leaving 1 base unmatched. Per the germline V gene, CDR1 is MNHEY and CDR2 is SVGEGT. CDR3 coding DNA: TGTGCCAGCAGTTACGGACTAGCGGAGAACACCGGGGAGCTGTTTTTT. Amino acid sequence: CASSYGLAENTGELFF.

This clonotype was observed many times. The genes are TRBV12-3 or TRBV12-4 and TRBJ1-4; D possibly corresponds to TRBD1 (6 bases). Trimming cost V 5 bases and J 11 bases, with 18 bases left between them. The CDR3 has 14 amino acids. CDR3 region: CASSPQGLMRKLFF. The CDR3 DNA reads as TGTGCCAGCAGTCCTCAGGGGCTGATGCGTAAACTGTTTTTT.